Listed below are T cell receptor beta chains from one sample, sequenced in a study of blood T cells in healthy people across ages. TCRdb re-called the 5' RACE reads through MiXCR, storing one row per CDR3 protein. The sample has approximately 800,000 distinct CDR3 sequences; less than 80% are singletons. Source material: blood. These receptor sequences come from a man between 25 and 39 years old in good health. The CDR3 runs from the conserved cysteine through the conserved F or W. D genes are given only for firm matches. Expanded clones are given a class, and other clones once, few, many or no size at all.

v_gene	d_gene	abundance	j_gene	CDR3aa	CDR3nt
TRBV28	TRBD1	.	TRBJ1-5	CASRPSGQGNQPQHF	TGTGCCAGCAGACCCTCGGGACAGGGCAATCAGCCCCAGCATTTT
TRBV4-3	TRBD1	.	TRBJ1-4	CASSQKDRGREKLFF	TGCGCCAGCAGCCAGAAGGACAGGGGGCGTGAAAAACTGTTTTTT
TRBV29-1	.	few	TRBJ2-7	CSVNRDYEQYF	TGCAGCGTGAACCGGGACTACGAGCAGTACTTC
TRBV28	.	.	TRBJ2-4	CASSPVGAKNIQYF	TGTGCCAGCAGTCCCGTCGGGGCCAAAAACATTCAGTACTTC
TRBV20-1	TRBD1	.	TRBJ1-4	CSAALDRGDEKLFF	TGCAGTGCTGCCCTAGACAGGGGGGACGAAAAACTGTTTTTT
TRBV2	.	.	TRBJ2-3	CASSEAPPPDTQYF	TGTGCCAGCAGTGAAGCTCCTCCCCCAGATACGCAGTATTTT
TRBV12-3/TRBV12-4	.	.	TRBJ2-2	CASSQSLAGELFF	TGTGCCAGCAGTCAGTCCCTGGCCGGGGAGCTGTTTTTT
TRBV6-2/TRBV6-3	.	.	TRBJ2-7	CASSYSSGTYYEQYF	TGTGCCAGCAGTTACTCGTCCGGGACCTACTACGAGCAGTACTTC
TRBV20-1	.	.	TRBJ1-2	CSARGLVGISYGYTF	TGCAGTGCTAGAGGCCTTGTTGGGATTAGCTATGGCTACACCTTC
TRBV28	TRBD2	.	TRBJ2-1	CASSSNGLAGEQFF	TGTGCCAGCAGTTCAAATGGACTAGCTGGTGAGCAGTTCTTC
TRBV20-1	TRBD2	few	TRBJ2-3	CSAGRTSGGADTQYF	TGCAGTGCAGGACGGACTAGCGGGGGAGCGGATACGCAGTATTTT
TRBV29-1	.	many	TRBJ2-3	CSVDGGTDTQYF	TGCAGCGTTGATGGTGGCACAGATACGCAGTATTTT
TRBV15	TRBD1	.	TRBJ1-2	CATSRDIPTRGDDYGYTF	TGTGCCACCAGCAGAGATATCCCGACCAGGGGGGACGACTATGGCTACACCTTC
TRBV28	.	.	TRBJ2-4	CASSFRSFRYF	TGTGCCAGCAGTTTTAGGTCATTCCGGTACTTC
TRBV28	TRBD1	.	TRBJ2-3	CASSPHGQGIADTQYF	TGTGCCAGCAGTCCCCACGGACAGGGAATCGCAGATACGCAGTATTTT
TRBV5-1	.	.	TRBJ1-1	CASRSAIEAFF	TGCGCCAGCCGTTCCGCTATTGAAGCTTTCTTT
TRBV10-3	TRBD1	.	TRBJ1-2	CAISTGAPYGYTF	TGTGCCATCAGCACAGGGGCCCCCTATGGCTACACCTTC
TRBV20-1	.	.	TRBJ2-5	CSASLGLGETQYF	TGCAGTGCTAGCCTAGGGTTGGGAGAGACCCAGTACTTC
TRBV12-3/TRBV12-4	.	.	TRBJ2-5	CASSLLKRGGKETQYF	TGTGCCAGCTCCCTCCTTAAAAGGGGCGGGAAAGAGACCCAGTACTTC
TRBV7-8	.	few	TRBJ2-4	CASSLEWEGGQYF	TGTGCCAGCAGCTTGGAGTGGGAGGGGGGGCAGTACTTC
TRBV5-1	TRBD1	.	TRBJ2-5	CASREQGARETQYF	TGCGCCAGCAGAGAACAGGGGGCTCGGGAGACCCAGTACTTC
TRBV29-1	TRBD1	few	TRBJ2-1	CSVETGQVVDEQFF	TGCAGCGTTGAAACCGGACAGGTTGTGGATGAGCAGTTCTTC
TRBV29-1	.	.	TRBJ2-1	CSVAPLGDNEQFF	TGCAGCGTTGCCCCGCTTGGGGACAATGAGCAGTTCTTC
TRBV7-2	.	.	TRBJ2-3	CASSLVQEWGTQYF	TGTGCCAGCAGCTTAGTACAGGAATGGGGTACGCAGTATTTT
TRBV28	.	.	TRBJ2-1	CASSFRQVAYNEQFF	TGTGCCAGCAGTTTTAGACAGGTCGCTTACAATGAGCAGTTCTTC
TRBV12-3/TRBV12-4	TRBD1	.	TRBJ1-6	CASSLDRGSPLHF	TGTGCCAGCAGTCTCGACAGGGGATCACCCCTCCACTTT
TRBV10-3	TRBD2	.	TRBJ2-3	CAISEKRGGSTDTQYF	TGTGCCATCAGTGAGAAGCGGGGGGGATCCACAGATACGCAGTATTTT
TRBV11-2	TRBD1	.	TRBJ1-1	CASSLDRVGTKAFF	TGTGCCAGCAGCCTTGACAGGGTTGGAACTAAAGCTTTCTTT
TRBV4-1	TRBD1	.	TRBJ1-5	CASSSGTGSIPQHF	TGCGCCAGCAGCTCCGGGACAGGGAGTATTCCCCAGCATTTT
TRBV12-3/TRBV12-4	.	.	TRBJ2-7	CASSFRLHEQYF	TGTGCCAGCAGTTTTCGTCTCCACGAGCAGTACTTC
TRBV30	TRBD1	.	TRBJ1-2	CAWSGGGNYGYTF	TGTGCCTGGAGTGGAGGGGGCAACTATGGCTACACCTTC
TRBV4-3	TRBD2	.	TRBJ2-4	CASSPRGVDVQYF	TGCGCCAGCAGCCCCCGGGGGGTCGACGTTCAGTACTTC
TRBV20-1	TRBD1	.	TRBJ1-2	CSARDTQQGNVGYYGYTF	TGCAGTGCTAGAGATACCCAACAGGGGAATGTGGGCTACTATGGCTACACCTTC
TRBV15	.	.	TRBJ2-1	CATSRGGAPYNEQFF	TGTGCCACCAGCAGAGGCGGGGCCCCTTACAATGAGCAGTTCTTC
TRBV6-2/TRBV6-3	.	.	TRBJ1-1	CASRAVVRATEAFF	TGTGCCAGCAGGGCCGTGGTGCGGGCAACTGAAGCTTTCTTT
TRBV4-1	.	.	TRBJ2-1	CASTQRGLREVDEQFF	TGCGCCAGCACCCAAAGGGGGCTACGGGAGGTCGATGAGCAGTTCTTC
TRBV6-6	.	.	TRBJ2-7	CASSYPTGLNYEQYF	TGTGCCAGCAGTTACCCGACAGGCCTAAACTACGAGCAGTACTTC
TRBV3-1	.	.	TRBJ2-5	CASSQDRVGRYQETQYF	TGTGCCAGCAGCCAAGACCGGGTCGGACGATACCAAGAGACCCAGTACTTC
TRBV6-6	.	.	TRBJ2-7	CASSYDQSYEQYF	TGTGCCAGCAGCTACGACCAGTCCTACGAGCAGTACTTC
TRBV28	.	.	TRBJ2-7	CASSTTVPYEQYF	TGTGCCAGCAGTACTACAGTTCCCTACGAGCAGTACTTC
TRBV6-5	TRBD2	.	TRBJ2-5	CASRPREGTQYF	TGTGCCAGCAGACCTAGGGAGGGGACCCAGTACTTC
TRBV28	TRBD1	.	TRBJ2-7	CASSPGQHPYEQYF	TGTGCCAGCAGTCCGGGACAGCACCCCTACGAGCAGTACTTC
TRBV7-2	TRBD2	.	TRBJ2-7	CASSYLAGVIYEQYF	TGTGCCAGCAGCTACCTAGCGGGGGTTATTTACGAGCAGTACTTC
TRBV28	TRBD2	.	TRBJ2-3	CASNGRGASSTDTQYF	TGTGCCAGCAATGGGCGGGGGGCCTCTAGCACAGATACGCAGTATTTT